Described below is a single T cell receptor beta chain sequence and its context. In germline, CDR1 is SNHLY, CDR2 FYNNEI. CDR3 length equals 14 residues. Deletions cut 7 bases from V and 5 bases from J, with 14 bases between. This sample was taken from a study of blood T cell repertoires in COVID-19. Study summary: Samples representing acute and convalescent COVID-19 were sourced from the United States, Italy and Spain. T cells, B-cell-depleted T cells, or PBMCs provided the cDNA or gDNA that served as material.

In the original processing: Scientists estimated how many nucleated cells there were by amplifying reference gene primers. Produced via immunoSEQ multiplex PCR; TCRdb's table is partial and in-frame only. That table furnishes V, J and clone size, whereas the DNA furnished D and trimming. Here the sample spans 200,000 to 300,000 clones, 84% being singletons. This clonotype originated in a man between 60 and 75 years old with acute or convalescent COVID-19. The rearrangement joins TRBV2 to TRBJ1-4; no firm D call. Material: peripheral blood. The CDR3 sequence: CASKSPGRNEKLFF. The CDR3 nucleotides read TGTGCCAGCAAATCCCCAGGCCGAAATGAAAAACTGTTTTTT. Together with reference TRBV2 and TRBJ1-4, the CDR3 gives the full variable domain: EPEVTQTPSHQVTQMGQEVILRCVPISNHLYFYWYRQILGQKVEFLVSFYNNEISEKSEIFDDQFSVERPDGSNFTLKIRSTKLEDSAMYFCASKSPGRNEKLFFGSGTQLSVL.